A selection of T cell receptor beta chains follows, all from one sample in a study of blood T cells in healthy people across ages. Using its own MiXCR run on the 5' RACE reads, TCRdb lists one record per CDR3 protein. The data contain hundreds of thousands of distinct CDR3 sequences, 45% to 70% of them singletons. The sample taken for sequencing was blood. These receptors came from a man in his forties or fifties in good health. The CDR3 runs from the conserved cysteine through the conserved F or W. Fields, in order: D gene, CDR3 length, J gene, clone size, V gene, CDR3 protein, CDR3 DNA. The D gene is left open where the match is weak. Expanded clones are given a class, and other clones once, few, many or no size at all.

. | 17 | TRBJ2-2 | . | TRBV5-5 | CASSLAGQGANTGELFF | TGTGCCAGCAGCTTGGCTGGGCAGGGAGCAAACACCGGGGAGCTGTTTTTT
. | 18 | TRBJ2-7 | . | TRBV18 | CASSLKPGDRRFSYEQYF | TGTGCCAGCTCACTGAAGCCGGGGGACAGAAGATTTTCCTACGAGCAGTACTTC
. | 15 | TRBJ2-5 | . | TRBV5-1 | CASSLFATGQETQYF | TGCGCCAGCAGCTTGTTCGCTACAGGCCAAGAGACCCAGTACTTC
. | 15 | TRBJ2-1 | . | TRBV5-1 | CASSLRPSGQQDQFF | TGCGCCAGCAGCCTCCGCCCTTCAGGACAGCAGGATCAGTTCTTC
. | 15 | TRBJ2-5 | . | TRBV7-9 | CASSFPLARGGTQYF | TGTGCCAGCAGCTTCCCTTTAGCGAGGGGTGGGACCCAGTACTTC
. | 16 | TRBJ1-4 | . | TRBV6-2/TRBV6-3 | CASSYPQDSLREKLFF | TGTGCCAGCAGTTACCCACAGGACAGCTTACGTGAAAAACTGTTTTTT
TRBD1 | 16 | TRBJ2-6 | . | TRBV27 | CASSGQENSGANVLTF | TGTGCCAGCAGTGGACAGGAGAACTCTGGGGCCAACGTCCTGACTTTC
TRBD1 | 16 | TRBJ2-7 | . | TRBV27 | CASREGQGLPTYEQYF | TGTGCCAGCAGAGAGGGACAGGGGCTCCCCACCTACGAGCAGTACTTC
. | 12 | TRBJ2-7 | . | TRBV29-1 | CSIRFGHYEQYF | TGCAGCATTAGATTCGGACACTACGAGCAGTACTTC
. | 12 | TRBJ2-5 | . | TRBV7-9 | CASSFVVQTQYF | TGTGCCAGCAGCTTCGTGGTCCAGACCCAGTACTTC
TRBD1 | 13 | TRBJ2-3 | . | TRBV2 | CALDRESTDTQYF | TGTGCCCTTGACAGGGAAAGCACAGATACGCAGTATTTT
. | 15 | TRBJ2-5 | . | TRBV7-7 | CASSLAVGTVETQYF | TGTGCTAGCAGCTTAGCGGTCGGGACAGTAGAGACCCAGTACTTC
TRBD1 | 16 | TRBJ2-7 | . | TRBV6-6 | CASSYSRDRGGYEQYF | TGTGCCAGCAGTTACTCCCGGGACAGGGGTGGCTACGAGCAGTACTTC
. | 15 | TRBJ1-2 | . | TRBV12-3/TRBV12-4 | CASSFGGRDLYGYTF | TGTGCCAGCAGTTTTGGGGGCAGGGACCTCTATGGCTACACCTTC
TRBD1 | 14 | TRBJ1-1 | . | TRBV11-3 | CASQNFDRGAEAFF | TGTGCCAGCCAAAATTTCGACAGGGGAGCTGAAGCTTTCTTT
. | 13 | TRBJ2-7 | . | TRBV7-2 | CASSLEQFYEQYF | TGTGCCAGCAGCTTAGAACAATTTTACGAGCAGTACTTC
. | 10 | TRBJ2-3 | . | TRBV24-1 | CATGADTQYF | TGTGCCACCGGGGCAGATACGCAGTATTTT
. | 13 | TRBJ1-2 | . | TRBV7-8 | CASSPSPNYGHTF | TGTGCCAGCAGCCCAAGCCCGAACTATGGCCACACCTTC
TRBD1 | 15 | TRBJ1-4 | . | TRBV3-1 | CASSPMGQGLEKLFF | TGTGCCAGCAGCCCCATGGGACAGGGCCTCGAAAAACTGTTTTTT
. | 16 | TRBJ2-7 | . | TRBV10-3 | CAISESGFVQRYEQYF | TGTGCCATCAGTGAGTCGGGTTTTGTGCAGCGCTACGAGCAGTACTTC
. | 14 | TRBJ2-3 | few | TRBV9 | CASSVDNTADTQYF | TGTGCCAGCAGCGTAGACAACACGGCAGATACGCAGTATTTT
. | 16 | TRBJ2-7 | . | TRBV28 | CASSFGVQSSYNEQYF | TGTGCCAGCAGTTTTGGAGTACAGAGCTCCTACAATGAGCAGTACTTC
. | 15 | TRBJ2-7 | few | TRBV27 | CASSLSSEGIHEQYF | TGTGCCAGCAGTTTATCGTCGGAGGGAATCCACGAGCAGTACTTC
. | 14 | TRBJ1-2 | . | TRBV7-9 | CASTSTGENYGYTF | TGTGCCAGCACTAGTACGGGGGAGAACTATGGCTACACCTTC
TRBD2 | 18 | TRBJ2-7 | . | TRBV9 | CASSPTSGRAIRVYEQYF | TGTGCCAGCAGCCCCACTAGCGGGAGGGCCATTAGGGTCTACGAGCAGTACTTC
. | 14 | TRBJ1-2 | . | TRBV25-1 | CASSELSPNYGYTF | TGTGCCAGCAGTGAACTTTCTCCTAACTATGGCTACACCTTC
. | 14 | TRBJ2-5 | . | TRBV7-9 | CASSHQGREETQYF | TGTGCCAGCAGCCACCAGGGGAGGGAAGAGACCCAGTACTTC
. | 18 | TRBJ2-1 | . | TRBV5-1 | CASSLGQGFKRLYNEQFF | TGCGCCAGCAGCTTGGGGCAGGGTTTCAAGAGACTTTACAATGAGCAGTTCTTC
. | 12 | TRBJ1-2 | . | TRBV28 | CASTPKNYGYTF | TGTGCCAGCACCCCCAAAAACTATGGCTACACCTTC
. | 13 | TRBJ2-3 | . | TRBV10-3 | CAISESGAGAQYF | TGTGCCATCAGTGAGTCGGGGGCGGGGGCGCAGTATTTT
. | 18 | TRBJ2-7 | few | TRBV6-2/TRBV6-3 | CASSYADLPSRSSYEQYF | TGTGCCAGCAGTTACGCGGACCTTCCCTCAAGGAGCTCCTACGAGCAGTACTTC
. | 15 | TRBJ2-7 | . | TRBV4-1 | CASSQVLAAPYEQYF | TGCGCCAGCAGCCAAGTGTTAGCGGCCCCCTACGAGCAGTACTTC
TRBD1 | 16 | TRBJ2-5 | . | TRBV7-2 | CASSLITGGQQETQYF | TGTGCCAGCAGCTTAATTACAGGGGGCCAACAAGAGACCCAGTACTTC
TRBD2 | 15 | TRBJ2-1 | . | TRBV6-2/TRBV6-3 | CASSTSGIDSREQFF | TGTGCCAGCAGTACTAGCGGGATCGATTCCCGTGAGCAGTTCTTC
TRBD1 | 14 | TRBJ2-1 | . | TRBV20-1 | CSAIGTATYNEQFF | TGCAGTGCTATCGGGACAGCAACCTACAATGAGCAGTTCTTC
TRBD1 | 13 | TRBJ1-1 | few | TRBV29-1 | CSGSDRVNTEAFF | TGCAGCGGATCGGACAGGGTGAACACTGAAGCTTTCTTT
TRBD1 | 14 | TRBJ1-1 | . | TRBV29-1 | CSVVGDRVEYGAFF | TGCAGCGTTGTCGGTGACAGGGTAGAGTATGGAGCTTTCTTT
. | 12 | TRBJ2-1 | . | TRBV20-1 | CSATRGANEQFF | TGCAGTGCTACCAGGGGGGCCAATGAGCAGTTCTTC
. | 19 | TRBJ2-6 | . | TRBV4-2 | CASSQDSRQGDSGANVLTF | TGTGCCAGCAGCCAAGATTCGCGGCAGGGAGACTCTGGGGCCAACGTCCTGACTTTC
. | 14 | TRBJ2-7 | few | TRBV7-2 | CASIAEAGNYEQYF | TGTGCCAGCATAGCTGAGGCAGGGAACTACGAGCAGTACTTC
. | 14 | TRBJ2-3 | . | TRBV7-9 | CASSEARGTDTQYF | TGTGCCAGCAGCGAGGCCCGAGGTACAGATACGCAGTATTTT
. | 17 | TRBJ2-2 | once | TRBV20-1 | CSARDARKGFGTGELFF | TGCAGTGCTAGAGATGCCAGAAAGGGGTTCGGCACCGGGGAGCTGTTTTTT
. | 16 | TRBJ1-1 | . | TRBV18 | CASSPLIGPDNTEAFF | TGTGCCAGCTCACCACTGATTGGGCCTGACAACACTGAAGCTTTCTTT
. | 12 | TRBJ2-3 | . | TRBV28 | CASSFGGNTQYF | TGTGCCAGCAGTTTTGGGGGTAATACGCAGTATTTT
TRBD2 | 13 | TRBJ2-5 | . | TRBV20-1 | CSATLAGQETQYF | TGCAGTGCTACCTTAGCGGGACAAGAGACCCAGTACTTC
. | 14 | TRBJ1-2 | . | TRBV7-2 | CASSLAGTLYGYTF | TGTGCCAGCAGCTTAGCGGGGACTCTCTATGGCTACACCTTC
TRBD2 | 19 | TRBJ2-3 | . | TRBV7-9 | CASSPPGTSGRRGTDTQYF | TGTGCCAGCAGCCCCCCCGGGACTAGCGGGAGAAGAGGCACAGATACGCAGTATTTT
. | 13 | TRBJ2-5 | . | TRBV5-6 | CASSFLYQETQYF | TGCGCCAGCAGCTTCTTGTACCAAGAGACCCAGTACTTC
. | 15 | TRBJ1-1 | . | TRBV7-8 | CASSREGPSNTEAFF | TGTGCCAGCAGCAGAGAGGGGCCTTCGAACACTGAAGCTTTCTTT
. | 14 | TRBJ2-1 | . | TRBV24-1 | CATSDSGTLNEQFF | TGTGCCACCAGTGATAGCGGTACCCTAAATGAGCAGTTCTTC
. | 16 | TRBJ1-5 | . | TRBV20-1 | CSAMGYEGRGNQPQHF | TGCAGTGCTATGGGATACGAAGGGAGAGGCAATCAGCCCCAGCATTTT
TRBD2 | 16 | TRBJ2-7 | . | TRBV4-3 | CASSQGVAGSSYEQYF | TGCGCCAGCAGCCAAGGGGTAGCGGGGAGCTCCTACGAGCAGTACTTC
. | 14 | TRBJ2-6 | few | TRBV10-3 | CAIRMDPGANVLTF | TGTGCCATCAGGATGGATCCTGGGGCCAACGTCCTGACTTTC
. | 13 | TRBJ1-2 | . | TRBV7-2 | CASSETWNYGYTF | TGTGCCAGCAGCGAAACATGGAACTATGGCTACACCTTC
TRBD2 | 16 | TRBJ2-5 | . | TRBV25-1 | CASSSPGRGGRETQYF | TGTGCCAGCAGTTCTCCGGGGCGGGGGGGCCGAGAGACCCAGTACTTC
TRBD2 | 16 | TRBJ2-7 | . | TRBV20-1 | CSAPLLGTSGSYEQYF | TGCAGTGCTCCCCTCTTAGGGACTAGCGGCTCCTACGAGCAGTACTTC
. | 15 | TRBJ1-1 | few | TRBV27 | CASRPGWFGNTEAFF | TGTGCCAGCAGACCAGGGTGGTTCGGGAACACTGAAGCTTTCTTT